What follows describes a single T cell receptor beta chain. The source of the sample is a study of T cell responses to AZD1222 COVID-19 vaccine. From germline, CDR1 is SGHKS and CDR2 YYEKEE (reference sequence). The V segment lost 4 bases and the J segment 3 bases; nucleotides outside the gene matches: 12. This CDR3 is built from 16 residues. The method was immunoSEQ multiplex PCR; TCRdb's version includes in-frame clones alone and lacks a portion of them. The sample records 99,000 or so clones, around nine tenths being singletons. The sequence came from an adult who received the MenACWY meningococcal vaccine as a control. The sample consisted of peripheral blood, taken 28 days after the second dose of the MenACWY control vaccine. The chain links TRBV5-5 to TRBJ2-7; TRBD1 matches at 8 bases. The CDR3 loop is CASSPASGTGNYEQYF. The DNA for the CDR3 is TGTGCCAGCAGCCCGGCTTCCGGGACAGGAAACTACGAGCAGTACTTC. The variable domain in full, with the rest retrieved from reference TRBV5-5 and TRBJ2-7, is DAGVTQSPTHLIKTRGQQVTLRCSPISGHKSVSWYQQVLGQGPQFIFQYYEKEERGRGNFPDRFSARQFPNYSSELNVNALLLGDSALYLCASSPASGTGNYEQYFGPGTRLTVT.